The 23 T cell receptor beta chains below were found in one sample sequenced in a study of Graves' ophthalmopathy and Graves' hyperthyroidism. TCR beta CDR3 amplification used RNA transcripts. Second-round multiplex PCR followed a first-round RT-PCR using HTBI primers. TCRdb re-derived calls from the multiplex PCR reads in MiXCR, one entry per CDR3 protein. The data hold about 740,000 distinct CDR3 sequences, with roughly 40% observed a single time. Input material: peripheral blood. Receptor source: an adult man with Graves' ophthalmopathy.

The rearrangement uses TRBV7-9 and TRBJ1-4; maybe TRBD1 (6 bases). The length of the CDR3 is 16 residues. Germline CDR1 SEHNR, CDR2 FQNEAQ (reference sequence). Trimming took off 5 bases at V and 0 bases at J, with 13 bases between the two ends. CDR3 in amino acids: CASSRRGIATNEKLFF. The CDR3 region has the DNA TGTGCCAGCAGCCGTAGGGGGATCGCAACTAATGAAAAACTGTTTTTT. The whole variable domain, remainder taken from reference TRBV7-9 and TRBJ1-4, is DTGVSQNPRHKITKRGQNVTFRCDPISEHNRLYWYRQTLGQGPEFLTYFQNEAQLEKSRLLSDRFSAERPKGSFSTLEIQRTEQGDSAMYLCASSRRGIATNEKLFFGSGTQLSVL.

The chain employs TRBV9 and TRBJ2-7; D is unclear. The CDR3 contains 14 residues. The V end lost 0 bases, the J end lost 5 bases, and 12 bases lay between the germline ends. CDR1 SGDLS and CDR2 YYNGEE come from the germline V gene. The CDR3 spells CASSVGRQMDEQYF. The CDR3 DNA is TGTGCCAGCAGCGTAGGGCGCCAGATGGACGAGCAGTACTTC. The full variable domain, in which reference TRBV9 and TRBJ2-7 provide the parts outside the CDR3, is DSGVTQTPKHLITATGQRVTLRCSPRSGDLSVYWYQQSLDQGLQFLIQYYNGEERAKGNILERFSAQQFPDLHSELNLSSLELGDSALYFCASSVGRQMDEQYFGPGTRLTVT.

This chain joins TRBV19 and TRBJ2-2; TRBD1 aligns across 11 bases. Germline V gene lookup returns CDR1 LNHDA and CDR2 SQIVND (reference sequence). CDR3 length equals 16 residues. J was trimmed by 6 bases and V by 5 bases; bases with no gene match: 8. CDR3 coding DNA: TGTGCCAGTAGTCCTCGGACAGGGGGCTCTGCCGGGGAGCTGTTTTTT. This sequence encodes CASSPRTGGSAGELFF.

Here the CDR3 DNA reads TGTGCCAGCAGCTTAAGTGAAGGGGACTACTATGGCTACACCTTC. Translating gives CASSLSEGDYYGYTF. V is TRBV11-2 and J is TRBJ1-2; D possibly corresponds to TRBD1 (5 bases). Per the germline V gene, CDR1 is SGHAT and CDR2 is FQNNGV. The ends were cut back, 2 bases at V and 3 bases at J, with 13 bases in the middle. The CDR3 contains 15 residues.

Only a few counts were recorded for this clonotype. CDR3 residues: CASSKQVATNEKLFF. The CDR3 DNA is TGTGCCAGCAGCAAACAGGTTGCAACTAATGAAAAACTGTTTTTT. J is TRBJ1-4 and V is TRBV7-2; weak D call: TRBD1 (5 bases). Germline V lookup: CDR1 SGHTA, CDR2 FQGNSA. V was shortened by 5 bases and J by 0 bases, with 10 bases between the two germline ends. CDR3 length: 15 amino acids.

As for this clonotype: It may be a read error: a sequence one base away is much more abundant. The rearrangement links TRBV20-1 to TRBJ2-7; 7 nucleotides line up with TRBD1. CDR1 and CDR2 (germline): DFQATT, SNEGSKA (reference sequence). Losses at the gene ends were 6 bases for V and 1 base for J; bases not matched to a gene: 9. CDR3 length: 14 residues. The CDR3 protein is CSAKDRRYSYEQYF. Written as DNA, the CDR3 is TGCAGTGCCAAGGACAGGAGGTATTCCTACGAGCAGTACTTC.

V is TRBV11-2 and J is TRBJ1-4; D is unresolved. V was trimmed by 7 bases and J by 8 bases, leaving 17 bases between them. The germline V gene encodes CDR1 SGHAT and CDR2 FQNNGV. The CDR3 totals 14 residues. The CDR3 loop is CASTMGRTREKLFF. The CDR3 bases are TGTGCCAGCACCATGGGCAGGACTAGGGAAAAACTGTTTTTT. The full variable domain, in which reference TRBV11-2 and TRBJ1-4 provide the parts outside the CDR3, is EAGVAQSPRYKIIEKRQSVAFWCNPISGHATLYWYQQILGQGPKLLIQFQNNGVVDDSQLPKDRFSAERLKGVDSTLKIQPAKLEDSAVYLCASTMGRTREKLFFGSGTQLSVL.

Comment on this clonotype: Since a much larger clone is just one base distant, this may be a read error. V usage is TRBV10-3 and J usage is TRBJ1-2; a possible D gene is TRBD1 (5 bases). There are 11 residues in the CDR3. V was pared by 5 bases and J by 5 bases, with 6 bases between. Germline CDR1 ENHRY, CDR2 SYGVKD. The CDR3 DNA reads as TGTGCCATCAGTCGACAGTATGGCTACACCTTC. Its translation is CAISRQYGYTF.

There are many counts of this clonotype. The chain joins TRBV10-2 to TRBJ1-2; 7 positions agree with TRBD1. The V gene's germline CDR1 is WSHSY and CDR2 SAAADI. This CDR3 spans 15 amino acids. Trimming removed 7 bases from V and 3 bases from J; junction bases left unmatched: 11. The DNA of the CDR3 is TGCGCCAGCAAGGACAGGTGGTGGGGGGACTATGGCTACACCTTC. Translation: CASKDRWWGDYGYTF.

This clonotype was found a few times. This rearrangement joins TRBV5-1 to TRBJ2-7, with D perhaps being TRBD1 or TRBD2 (5 bases each). The germline V gene encodes CDR1 SGHRS and CDR2 YFSETQ. The V end lost 4 bases, the J end lost 3 bases, and 14 bases lay between the germline ends. The CDR3 sequence is 14 residues long. The CDR3 DNA reads TGCGCCAGCAGCCCCGGGGCAGACCTCTACGAGCAGTACTTC. This encodes CASSPGADLYEQYF.

This clonotype was observed at least ten times. The chain uses TRBV20-1 and TRBJ1-6; D not certain. V lost 6 bases, J lost 8 bases, and 14 bases lay in between. CDR1 is DFQATT, CDR2 SNEGSKA, per germline (reference sequence). This CDR3 has 13 amino acids. The CDR3 is CSADRTADSPLHF. The CDR3 nucleotides are TGCAGTGCAGATCGGACTGCGGATTCACCCCTCCACTTT.

This clonotype has more than one count but fewer than ten. The chain joins TRBV12-3 or TRBV12-4 to TRBJ1-1, with a tentative D call TRBD1 (5 bases). V lost 2 bases to trimming and J lost 2 bases, with 9 bases between them. The CDR3 covers 14 residues. CDR3 amino acids: CASSLRQSNTEAFF. The CDR3 bases are TGTGCCAGCAGTTTACGACAGTCAAACACTGAAGCTTTCTTT.

This clonotype turned up a few times. CDR3 bases: TGTGCCAGCAGCTTGCCCGGAGGCAGGGATGAGACCCAGTACTTC. Protein: CASSLPGGRDETQYF. The chain is built from TRBV5-4 and TRBJ2-5, with D tentatively TRBD1 or TRBD2 (5 bases each). The CDR3 has 15 amino acids. V was trimmed by 1 base and J by 5 bases, leaving 15 bases between them. Germline CDR1 reads SGHNT; CDR2 reads YYREEE (reference sequence).

This clonotype was recorded at least ten times. The rearrangement links TRBV29-1 to TRBJ2-6; a possible D gene is TRBD1 (6 bases). CDR3 length equals 15 residues. V dropped 3 bases and J dropped 0 bases, with 9 bases sitting between them. Germline V CDR1 and CDR2: SQVTM, ANQGSEA. CDR3 DNA sequence: TGCAGCGTTGACCCAGGGGACTCTGGGGCCAACGTCCTGACTTTC. As protein: CSVDPGDSGANVLTF.

This clonotype was found many times. V usage is TRBV19 and J usage is TRBJ2-7; TRBD2 matches at 8 bases. Per germline, CDR1 LNHDA and CDR2 SQIVND (reference sequence). This CDR3 region has 14 residues. V was pared by 6 bases and J by 0 bases, with 4 bases of the junction left unmatched. In nucleotides, the CDR3 is TGTGCCAGTAGCCCGGGACTAGACTCCTACGAGCAGTACTTC. This encodes CASSPGLDSYEQYF.

This clonotype occurred a few times. CDR3 amino acids: CASTHGQGWVDTEAFF. The DNA for the CDR3 is TGTGCCAGTACCCACGGACAGGGGTGGGTGGACACTGAAGCTTTCTTT. This chain connects TRBV19 to TRBJ1-1; 9 positions match TRBD1. This CDR3 is built from 16 residues. Looked up from germline, CDR1 is LNHDA and CDR2 is SQIVND (reference sequence). J gave up 3 bases and V 7 bases, and 12 bases lay outside the gene matches.

Many counts were recorded for this clonotype. This rearrangement joins TRBV12-3 or TRBV12-4 to TRBJ1-2; no clear D gene. Between the trimmed V and J ends, which lost 3 bases and 7 bases, there was a span of 12 bases. This CDR3 comprises 13 residues. CDR3 sequence reads: CASSFRGVGGYTF. DNA of the CDR3: TGTGCCAGCAGTTTTCGGGGAGTTGGTGGCTACACCTTC.

For this clonotype: A clone one base away is much larger, so this may be a read error. No conserved phenylalanine or tryptophan is present at the end of the CDR3, so a read error is the likely explanation. The gene calls are TRBV2 and TRBJ1-2; D is unclear. This CDR3 has 11 residues. Germline CDR1 is SNHLY and CDR2 is FYNNEI. V dropped 0 bases and J dropped 8 bases, with 4 bases sitting between them. The CDR3: CASSEAGGYTS. The CDR3 bases are TGTGCCAGCAGTGAAGCGGGCGGCTACACCTCC.

Notes on this clonotype: Given a much more abundant clone one base away, this may be a read error. The CDR3: CASSLSHGAEELFF. In DNA, the CDR3 is TGTGCTAGCAGCTTATCCCACGGGGCCGAGGAGCTGTTTTTT. This chain joins TRBV7-7 and TRBJ2-2; TRBD1 or TRBD2 may be the D gene (5 bases each). CDR1 and CDR2 (germline): SSHAT, FNYEAQ (reference sequence). This CDR3 region has 14 residues.

The chain carries TRBV2 and TRBJ1-5; the D is unclear. This CDR3 is 16 amino acids long. Trimming stripped 5 bases from V and 4 bases from J, with 18 bases between. Germline CDR1 reads SNHLY; CDR2 reads FYNNEI. The CDR3 DNA reads TGTGCCAGCAGTTTATGGTCGCGGGGTAGGAATCAGCCCCAGCATTTT. Residues: CASSLWSRGRNQPQHF. The variable domain in full, completed from reference TRBV2 and TRBJ1-5, reads EPEVTQTPSHQVTQMGQEVILRCVPISNHLYFYWYRQILGQKVEFLVSFYNNEISEKSEIFDDQFSVERPDGSNFTLKIRSTKLEDSAMYFCASSLWSRGRNQPQHFGDGTRLSIL.

The chain recombines TRBV7-9 with TRBJ1-1, with D perhaps TRBD1 (6 bases). V lost 6 bases to trimming and J lost 3 bases, with 17 bases between them. Looked up from germline, CDR1 is SEHNR and CDR2 is FQNEAQ (reference sequence). CDR3 length equals 15 residues. The CDR3 protein is CASSFPGAGDTEAFF. Here the CDR3 DNA reads TGTGCCAGCAGTTTTCCGGGGGCCGGGGACACTGAAGCTTTCTTT.

Turning to this clonotype: This sequence may be a read error, since a much larger clone differs from it by one base. The genes are TRBV29-1 and TRBJ2-2, with a tentative D call TRBD2 (5 bases). This CDR3 comprises 16 residues. Trimming cost V 4 bases and J 4 bases, with 19 bases left between them. The germline CDR1 and CDR2 sequences are SQVTM and ANQGSEA. The CDR3: CSVGERFSLSTGELFF. Written as DNA, the CDR3 is TGCAGCGTTGGAGAGCGGTTCTCCTTGAGCACCGGGGAGCTGTTTTTT.

This clonotype appeared a few times. V is TRBV30 and J is TRBJ1-2, with D uncertain. Germline V gene lookup returns CDR1 GTSNPN and CDR2 SVGIG (reference sequence). This CDR3 is 12 amino acids long. The V gene lost 2 bases and the J gene lost 7 bases, with 11 bases spanning the gap. This CDR3 reads CAWSSDGLGYTF. The DNA of the CDR3 is TGTGCCTGGAGTTCGGACGGTCTTGGCTACACCTTC.